This T cell receptor beta chain was retrieved from a study of CD8 T cells in ankylosing spondylitis. The V and J ends lost 5 bases and 4 bases respectively, with 12 bases between them. From germline, CDR1 is SNHLY and CDR2 FYNNEI. The CDR3 contains 14 residues. Notes on this clonotype: What it recognizes is unknown.

In making TCR beta libraries, quantitative 5'-RACE with molecular barcodes was used. From the 5' RACE reads, TCRdb called clonotypes with MiXCR, one entry per CDR3 protein. The repertoire has more than 250,000 distinct CDR3 sequences, roughly 8% of them found once; the top ten carry roughly 15%. Study observations and caveats: Earlier literature documents some of the motif variants in reactive arthritis synovial fluid and blood. In ankylosing spondylitis blood, a motif of roughly 8 highly homologous TCR beta variants appeared characteristic. From matched ankylosing spondylitis synovial fluid, disease-linked clones were reportedly recovered at significantly enriched levels. Disease-linked clones, CD8+, were relatively rare in peripheral blood.

The chain joins TRBV2 to TRBJ1-5; a possible D gene is TRBD1 (5 bases). The sequence was collected from a male donor with ankylosing spondylitis. Sequencing was performed on blood, either unsorted or a sorted T cell fraction (not recorded which). In DNA, the CDR3 is TGTGCCAGCAGTACGGAGGGGTCGAATCAGCCCCAGCATTTT. This translates into CASSTEGSNQPQHF.